This is a list of T cell receptor beta chains from one sample in a study of lymphopenia after photon versus proton radiotherapy. The protocol was immunoSEQ multiplex PCR, while the TCRdb copy is restricted to in-frame clones and leaves out a portion. The sample has tens of thousands of clones, 84% seen once. This sample comprised peripheral blood, obtained from a patient treated with proton-based radiotherapy. The receptors originated from a man between 60 and 70 years old with pancreatic cancer. Each CDR3 is given with its conserved first and last residue. Fields, in order: clone size, V gene, D gene, J gene, CDR3 DNA, CDR3 protein. The D gene is left open where the match is weak. Some rows mark clone size as missing; the rest say once, few, many or name a class of expanded clone.

>few|TRBV10-1|-|TRBJ2-7
TGCGCCAGCAGTGATGGGGGTACTTCCCACTCCTACGAGCAGTACTTC
CASSDGGTSHSYEQYF
>-|TRBV5-8|TRBD2|TRBJ2-1
TGTGCCAGCAAGGGGCTCAGCGGGATAGATTACAATGAGCAGTTCTTC
CASKGLSGIDYNEQFF
>-|TRBV18|TRBD2|TRBJ2-5
TGTGCCAGCTCACCACTAGCGGGAGATGGAGAGACCCAGTACTTC
CASSPLAGDGETQYF
>-|TRBV7-9|TRBD2|TRBJ2-1
TGTGCCAGCAGGGGGACTAGCGGGAGTGGCGAGCAGTTCTTC
CASRGTSGSGEQFF
>-|TRBV11-3|-|TRBJ2-7
TGTGCCAGCAGCTTAGCCCCCCACGAGCAGTACTTC
CASSLAPHEQYF
>-|TRBV18|-|TRBJ2-1
TGTGCCAGCTCAGGTTCCGGGACATACTCCTACAATGAGCAGTTCTTC
CASSGSGTYSYNEQFF
>-|TRBV7-9|-|TRBJ1-1
TGTGCCAGCACCGACGGGTACACTGAAGCTTTCTTT
CASTDGYTEAFF
>-|TRBV7-2|-|TRBJ2-7
TGTGCCAGCAGCTTAGCTCAGGGCGCCCACGAGCAGTACTTC
CASSLAQGAHEQYF
>-|TRBV29-1|-|TRBJ2-1
TGCAGCCTTAAGGGCAGGGAATCGGGCAATGAGCAGTTCTTC
CSLKGRESGNEQFF
>-|TRBV6-1|-|TRBJ2-6
TGTGCCAGCAGTGAATTCCGGGTGGAACAGGCTGGGGCCAACGTCCTGACTTTC
CASSEFRVEQAGANVLTF
>-|TRBV28|TRBD1|TRBJ1-2
TGTGCCAGCAGTTTGGACAGGGTTTCCTCGCATGGCTACACCTTC
CASSLDRVSSHGYTF
>-|TRBV19|TRBD1|TRBJ1-2
TGTGCCAGTAGTATGTTCTCGGGAGGGACAGCTAACTATGGCTACACCTTC
CASSMFSGGTANYGYTF
>-|TRBV5-1|TRBD1|TRBJ1-1
TGCGCCAGCAGCTTGGGACAGGGCCGGGAAACTGAAGCTTTCTTT
CASSLGQGRETEAFF
>-|TRBV18|-|TRBJ2-1
TGTGCCAGCTCACCGCAAAACTACAATGAGCAGTTCTTC
CASSPQNYNEQFF
>-|TRBV4-3|-|TRBJ2-2
TGCGCCAGCAGCCAAGAGTGGGGCGATACCGGGGAGCTGTTTTTT
CASSQEWGDTGELFF
>-|TRBV7-2|-|TRBJ2-1
TGTGCCAGCACCAAAGGGGGGACTCTATACAATGAGCAGTTCTTC
CASTKGGTLYNEQFF
>-|TRBV9|-|TRBJ1-4
TGTGCCAGCAGCGTAGGAACGGGAAGCCCTAATGAAAAACTGTTTTTT
CASSVGTGSPNEKLFF
>once|TRBV30|-|TRBJ2-7
TGTGCCTGGAGTGGTTCGGGGGGCGGTTACGAGCAGTACTTC
CAWSGSGGGYEQYF
>once|TRBV28|TRBD1|TRBJ2-7
TGTGCCAGCAGACAGGGGGCTCTCCTGGAGCAGTACTTC
CASRQGALLEQYF
>-|TRBV29-1|-|TRBJ2-3
TGCAGCGTTGAGGCGGGGGCTGGAGATACGCAGTATTTT
CSVEAGAGDTQYF
>-|TRBV7-8|-|TRBJ1-1
TGTGCCAGCAGCTTAGATAGGGTAGCTTTCTTT
CASSLDRVAFF
>-|TRBV19|TRBD2|TRBJ2-7
TGTGCCAGTAGGCCTAGCGGGAGGGCCGGGTCGGGCGAGCAGTACTTC
CASRPSGRAGSGEQYF
>once|TRBV6-6|-|TRBJ2-6
TGTGCCAGCAGTTACTCGAGTACTGGGGCCAACGTCCTGACTTTC
CASSYSSTGANVLTF
>-|TRBV27|-|TRBJ2-7
TGTGCCAGCAGTCATCGTGGACGTTTGGACGAGCAGTACTTC
CASSHRGRLDEQYF
>-|TRBV7-8|-|TRBJ2-6
TGTGCCAGCAGCAGAAGGCGCCCACAAAGTCGGGCCAACGTCCTGACTTTC
CASSRRRPQSRANVLTF
>once|TRBV19|TRBD2|TRBJ2-3
TGTGCCAGTAGTATTCGGCTAGCGGGAGTGGGAGATACGCAGTATTTT
CASSIRLAGVGDTQYF
>-|TRBV29-1|-|TRBJ1-2
TGCAGCGCGGGGGGGCAGATTAACTATGGCTACACCTTC
CSAGGQINYGYTF
>-|TRBV7-6|-|TRBJ2-5
TGTGCCAGCAGCTTAGGCCCAAACATAGGAGGGCGAGAGACCCAGTACTTC
CASSLGPNIGGRETQYF
>-|TRBV30|-|TRBJ2-1
TGTGCCTGGAGTAAACGGAGGGACAATGAGCAGTTCTTC
CAWSKRRDNEQFF
>-|TRBV4-1|-|TRBJ2-2
TGCGCCAGCAGCCTGAGCCTCGACGGGGAGCTGTTTTTT
CASSLSLDGELFF
>-|TRBV4-2|TRBD1|TRBJ1-4
TGTGCCAGCAGCCAAGATACGAACAGGGGGCCAACTAATGAAAAACTGTTTTTT
CASSQDTNRGPTNEKLFF
>-|TRBV2|-|TRBJ1-6
TGTGCCAGCACGGCGGAAGTTAATTCACCCCTCCACTTT
CASTAEVNSPLHF
>-|TRBV7-2|TRBD2|TRBJ2-6
TGTGCCAGCAGCTCCCAAGCCACGGGAGGCCCCGGGGCCAACGTCCTGACTTTC
CASSSQATGGPGANVLTF
>-|TRBV9|TRBD1|TRBJ1-2
TGTGCCAGCAGAGGGGACAGGGGTGTAAACTATGGCTACACCTTC
CASRGDRGVNYGYTF